The 17 T cell receptor beta chains reported below all come from one sample, sequenced in a study of T cells expressing NK-cell markers. TCRdb derives one entry per CDR3 protein from the 5' RACE reads, leaving out DNA. The repertoire shows about 430,000 distinct CDR3 sequences; the top ten hold 1.4%. The sample consisted of blood T cells: a sorted CD56 or NKG2C T cell subset, CD4+ or CD8+ T cells, or bulk PBMC T cells (not recorded which). The receptor set was obtained from a woman between 50 and 59 years old in good health.

The chain employs TRBV3-1 and TRBJ2-7; TCRdb lists TRBD2, though no DNA is available to test this call. From germline, CDR1 is LGHDT and CDR2 YNNKEL (reference sequence). The CDR3 contains 15 residues. This chain's CDR3 is CASSQALSDIYEQYF.

The rearrangement links TRBV5-1 to TRBJ2-1; the TCRdb call, TRBD2, lacks DNA for checking. This CDR3 is 15 amino acids long. In germline, CDR1 is SGHRS, CDR2 YFSETQ. The CDR3: CASSSEAATYNEQFF.

V and J are TRBV2 and TRBJ2-7. Germline-derived CDR1 and CDR2 are SNHLY and FYNNEI. The CDR3 consists of 14 residues. This CDR3 reads CASRNRTWTYEQYF.

J is TRBJ2-1 and V is TRBV11-2; TCRdb picks TRBD1, but there is no DNA to check that call. Germline V gives CDR1 SGHAT, CDR2 FQNNGV. This CDR3 contains 16 residues. CDR3 protein: CASRAPGRRPYNEQFF. Using reference TRBV11-2 and TRBJ2-1 for the parts outside the CDR3, the full variable domain is EAGVAQSPRYKIIEKRQSVAFWCNPISGHATLYWYQQILGQGPKLLIQFQNNGVVDDSQLPKDRFSAERLKGVDSTLKIQPAKLEDSAVYLCASRAPGRRPYNEQFFGPGTRLTVL.

This chain connects TRBV6-1 to TRBJ1-1; the TRBD1 assignment by TCRdb is unverifiable without DNA. CDR3 length: 15 residues. Germline V gives CDR1 MNHNS, CDR2 SASEGT. This CDR3 reads CASSERGQPNTEAFF.

The chain links TRBV3-1 to TRBJ2-4; the D call of TRBD2 rests on TCRdb alone, since no DNA is present to check it. CDR1 LGHDT and CDR2 YNNKEL come from the germline V gene (reference sequence). The CDR3 contains 14 residues. CDR3 amino acids: CASSQGLGQNIQYF.

The rearrangement joins TRBV7-3 to TRBJ2-1; checking the TCRdb D call of TRBD2 is not possible without DNA. CDR3 length: 12 residues. From germline, CDR1 is SGHTA and CDR2 FQGTGA. The CDR3 loop reads CASSAGLDEQFF.

The chain couples TRBV12-3 or TRBV12-4 to TRBJ1-5. The CDR3 totals 15 residues. CDR3 sequence reads: CASSLARTSHQPQHF.

The rearrangement links TRBV11-2 to TRBJ2-2; TCRdb picks TRBD1, but there is no DNA to check that call. In germline, CDR1 is SGHAT, CDR2 FQNNGV. The CDR3 sequence is 17 residues long. CDR3 residues: CASISPPGQGNTGELFF.

V and J are TRBV20-1 and TRBJ2-5. This CDR3 region has 12 residues. CDR1 is DFQATT and CDR2 is SNEGSKA in the germline V gene (reference sequence). The CDR3 region is CSAMKGRETQYF.

The V call is TRBV11-3, the J call TRBJ2-1; the D call of TRBD1 rests on TCRdb alone, since no DNA is present to check it. The CDR3 is made up of 16 amino acids. Germline V gives CDR1 SGHNT, CDR2 YENEEA. CDR3 residues: CASSLTVSMGRNEQFF.

V usage is TRBV3-1 and J usage is TRBJ2-1. Germline V gene lookup returns CDR1 LGHDT and CDR2 YNNKEL (reference sequence). CDR3 length: 13 residues. CDR3 amino acids: CASSQTLGNEQFF.

The chain recombines TRBV12-3 or TRBV12-4 with TRBJ2-3; there is no DNA to check the TCRdb D call of TRBD2. The CDR3 is made up of 13 amino acids. CDR3 protein: CASLRRASDTQYF.

This chain connects TRBV14 to TRBJ2-5; as DNA is missing, the TRBD2 call by TCRdb cannot be tested. The CDR3 is made up of 14 amino acids. From germline, CDR1 is SGHDN and CDR2 FVKESK. The CDR3 reads CASSHSGRAETQYF.

The chain uses TRBV29-1 and TRBJ2-7. The length of the CDR3 is 14 residues. Germline V gene sequence: CDR1 SQVTM, CDR2 ANQGSEA. This CDR3 is CSVDMGGGSYEQYF.

This chain joins TRBV30 and TRBJ1-4. Germline CDR1 is GTSNPN and CDR2 is SVGIG (reference sequence). The length of the CDR3 is 14 residues. The CDR3 loop is CAWSVLATNEKLFF.

The chain employs TRBV29-1 and TRBJ1-5; TCRdb returns TRBD1, unconfirmable since there is no DNA. This CDR3 region has 14 residues. Germline loops: CDR1 SQVTM, CDR2 ANQGSEA. This CDR3 reads CSVEVGQGGQPQHF. Variable domain in full (rest from reference TRBV29-1 and TRBJ1-5): SAVISQKPSRDICQRGTSLTIQCQVDSQVTMMFWYRQQPGQSLTLIATANQGSEATYESGFVIDKFPISRPNLTFSTLTVSNMSPEDSSIYLCSVEVGQGGQPQHFGDGTRLSIL.